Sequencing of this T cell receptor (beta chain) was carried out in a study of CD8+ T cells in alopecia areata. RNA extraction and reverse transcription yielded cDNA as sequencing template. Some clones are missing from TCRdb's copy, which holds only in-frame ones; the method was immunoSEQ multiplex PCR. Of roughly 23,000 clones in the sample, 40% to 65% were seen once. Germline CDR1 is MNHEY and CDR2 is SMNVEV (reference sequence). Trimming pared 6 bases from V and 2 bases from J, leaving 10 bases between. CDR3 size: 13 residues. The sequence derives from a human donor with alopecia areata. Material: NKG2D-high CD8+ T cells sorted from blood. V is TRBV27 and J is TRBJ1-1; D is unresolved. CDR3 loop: CASRAGVNTEAFF. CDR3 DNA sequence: TGTGCCAGCAGGGCCGGGGTAAACACTGAAGCTTTCTTT.